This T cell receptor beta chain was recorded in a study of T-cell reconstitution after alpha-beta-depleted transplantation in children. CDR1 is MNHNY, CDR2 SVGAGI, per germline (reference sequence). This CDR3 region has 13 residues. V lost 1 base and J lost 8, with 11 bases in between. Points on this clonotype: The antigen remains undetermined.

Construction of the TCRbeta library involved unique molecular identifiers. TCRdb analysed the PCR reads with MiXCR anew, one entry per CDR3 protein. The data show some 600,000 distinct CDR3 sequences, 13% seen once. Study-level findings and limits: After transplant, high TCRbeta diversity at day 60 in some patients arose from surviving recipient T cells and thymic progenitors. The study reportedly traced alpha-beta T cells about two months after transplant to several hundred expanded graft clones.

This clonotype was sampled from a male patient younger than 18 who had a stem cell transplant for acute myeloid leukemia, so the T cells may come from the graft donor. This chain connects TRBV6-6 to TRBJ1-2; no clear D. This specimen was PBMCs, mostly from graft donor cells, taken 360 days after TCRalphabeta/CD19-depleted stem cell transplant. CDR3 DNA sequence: TGTGCCAGCAGTTACTACCCGGCGGGAGGCTACACCTTC. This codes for CASSYYPAGGYTF.